What follows describes a single T cell receptor beta chain. Its specificity is not known. The sample is drawn from a study of graft-versus-host responses after intestinal transplantation. Study at large: Those transplanted obtained multivisceral, liver-intestinal, or isolated intestinal grafts. After anti-thymocyte globulin induction, recipients took tacrolimus and steroids for two to three years. General study results and limits: The authors found GvH clones in recipient marrow, some appearing first in ileum or blood.

The method was immunoSEQ multiplex PCR; TCRdb's version includes in-frame clones alone and lacks a portion of them. There are around 110,000 clones in the sample; just under 95% occur only once, and approximately 1.2% lies in the top ten. The sequence derives from a human donor who was the organ donor for an intestinal transplant. Sequences were derived from unstimulated CD8+ T cells sorted from spleen or lymph node cells, sampled before transplant.

DNA for the CDR3: TGTGCCAGTAGTCCCACGACTAGCAGGCATATCGATGAGCAGTTCTTC. Translated, it gives CASSPTTSRHIDEQFF. This chain joins TRBV19 and TRBJ2-1, with 7 nucleotides matching TRBD2. CDR1 and CDR2 from the germline V gene are LNHDA and SQIVND (reference sequence). V lost 5 bases, J lost 8 bases, and 15 bases stayed unmatched. This CDR3 contains 16 residues.